This T cell receptor (beta chain) was documented in a study of OX40 agonist ivuxolimab in advanced cancers. On the study more broadly: Patients received ivuxolimab, an intravenous treatment, every 2 weeks at 0.01 to 10 mg/kg. The study enrolled dose-escalation patients with hepatocellular carcinoma, melanoma, renal cell or head and neck cancer. The group had a mean age of around 60 years, ranged from about 20 to 79, and was around 82% male.

On this clone itself: What it binds is unknown.

Method: immunoSEQ multiplex PCR; TCRdb's copy keeps in-frame clones and lacks some. The table has 75,000 to 85,000 clones, roughly 84% seen once. V was clipped by 5 bases and J by 1 base, with 8 bases between them. The CDR3 is made up of 14 amino acids. Per the germline V gene, CDR1 is SGHTA and CDR2 is FQGTGA. General study points: Blood T cells, both CD4+ and CD8+, expanded clonally by week 6 at 0.1 to 3.0 mg/kg.

Sequences were derived from CD4+ or CD8+ T cells sorted from blood, sampled in a trial of the OX40 agonist ivuxolimab. The TCR comes from an adult with an advanced solid tumor such as melanoma, head and neck, liver or kidney cancer. V and J are TRBV7-3 and TRBJ2-2; no reliable D call. CDR3 bases: TGTGCCAGCAGCCCCAGTCAGAACACCGGGGAGCTGTTTTTT. Its translation: CASSPSQNTGELFF.